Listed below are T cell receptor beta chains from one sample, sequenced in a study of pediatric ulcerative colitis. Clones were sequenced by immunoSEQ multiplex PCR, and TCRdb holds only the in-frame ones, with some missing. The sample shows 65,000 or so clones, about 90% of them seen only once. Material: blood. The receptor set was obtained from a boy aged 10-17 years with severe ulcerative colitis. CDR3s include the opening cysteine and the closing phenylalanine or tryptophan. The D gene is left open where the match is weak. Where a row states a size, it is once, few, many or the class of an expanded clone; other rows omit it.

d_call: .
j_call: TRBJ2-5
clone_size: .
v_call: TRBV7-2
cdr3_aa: CASSLARGEETQYF
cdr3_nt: TGTGCCAGCAGCTTAGCCAGGGGGGAAGAGACCCAGTACTTC

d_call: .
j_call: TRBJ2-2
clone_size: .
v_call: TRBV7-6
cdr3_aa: CASSLGNTRELFF
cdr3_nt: TGTGCCAGCAGCTTAGGCAACACCAGGGAGCTGTTTTTT

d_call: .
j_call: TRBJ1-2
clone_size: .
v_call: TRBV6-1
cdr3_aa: CATKNREPDYGYTF
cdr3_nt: TGTGCCACTAAAAACAGGGAGCCCGACTATGGCTACACCTTC

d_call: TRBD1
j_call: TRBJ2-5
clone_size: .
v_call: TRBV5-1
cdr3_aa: CASSLTGTGRETQYF
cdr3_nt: TGCGCCAGCAGCTTAACCGGGACAGGGCGAGAGACCCAGTACTTC

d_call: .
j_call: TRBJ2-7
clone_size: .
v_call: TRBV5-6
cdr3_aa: CASNHQGQNSYEQYF
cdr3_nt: TGTGCCAGCAACCATCAGGGCCAAAACTCCTACGAGCAGTACTTC

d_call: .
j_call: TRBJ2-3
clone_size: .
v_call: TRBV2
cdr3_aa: CARRTAAATDTQYF
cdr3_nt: TGTGCCCGCCGGACCGCTGCGGCCACAGATACGCAGTATTTT

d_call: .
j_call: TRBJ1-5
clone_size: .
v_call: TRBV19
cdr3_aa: CASSISSASNQPQHF
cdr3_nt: TGTGCCAGTAGTATCTCGTCGGCATCTAATCAGCCCCAGCATTTT

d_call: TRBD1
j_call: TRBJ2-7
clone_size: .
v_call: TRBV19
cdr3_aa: CASSPHRGIGPYEQYF
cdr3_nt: TGTGCCAGTAGTCCTCACAGGGGAATAGGACCCTACGAGCAGTACTTC

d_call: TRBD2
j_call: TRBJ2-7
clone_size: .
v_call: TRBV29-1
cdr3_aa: CSVQGLAGPISSYEQYF
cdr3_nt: TGCAGCGTTCAGGGACTAGCGGGCCCCATTAGCTCCTACGAGCAGTACTTC

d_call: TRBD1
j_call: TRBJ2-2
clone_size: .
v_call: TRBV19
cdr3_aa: CASSLDRDRQANTGELFF
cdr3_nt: TGTGCCAGTAGCCTCGACCGGGACAGACAGGCGAACACCGGGGAGCTGTTTTTT

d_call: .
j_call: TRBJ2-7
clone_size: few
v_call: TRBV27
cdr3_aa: CASSRSRSKGQDEQYF
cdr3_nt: TGTGCCAGCAGTCGTAGTAGGTCTAAGGGACAAGACGAGCAGTACTTC

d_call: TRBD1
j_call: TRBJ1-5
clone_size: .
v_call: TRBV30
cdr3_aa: CAWSGQGAQPQHF
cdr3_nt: TGTGCCTGGAGTGGACAGGGGGCTCAGCCCCAGCATTTT

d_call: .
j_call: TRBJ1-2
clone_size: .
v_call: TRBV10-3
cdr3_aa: CAISETGFYGYTF
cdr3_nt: TGTGCCATCAGTGAAACAGGATTTTATGGCTACACCTTC

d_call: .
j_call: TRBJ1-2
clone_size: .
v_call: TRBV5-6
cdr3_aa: CASRYGVGAYGYTF
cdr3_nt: TGTGCCAGCAGATATGGGGTTGGGGCTTATGGCTACACCTTC

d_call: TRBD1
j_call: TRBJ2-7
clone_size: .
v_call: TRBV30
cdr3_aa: CAWSAQTGRAYEQYF
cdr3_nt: TGTGCCTGGAGTGCGCAGACAGGGCGCGCCTACGAGCAGTACTTC

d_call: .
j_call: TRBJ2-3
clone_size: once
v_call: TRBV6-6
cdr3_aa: CASRSPGTSTDTQYF
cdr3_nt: TGTGCCAGTAGATCCCCCGGGACAAGCACAGATACGCAGTATTTT

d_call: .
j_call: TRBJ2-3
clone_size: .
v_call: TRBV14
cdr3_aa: CASSQTSSIDTQYF
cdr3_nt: TGTGCCAGCAGCCAGACCTCCTCAATAGATACGCAGTATTTT

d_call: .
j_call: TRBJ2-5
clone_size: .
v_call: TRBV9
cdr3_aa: CASSVLGGEGETQYF
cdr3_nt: TGTGCCAGCAGCGTATTGGGCGGAGAAGGGGAGACCCAGTACTTC

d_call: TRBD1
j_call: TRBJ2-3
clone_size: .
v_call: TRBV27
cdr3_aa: CASRVQGYTDTQYF
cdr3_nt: TGTGCCAGCAGAGTACAGGGGTACACAGATACGCAGTATTTT

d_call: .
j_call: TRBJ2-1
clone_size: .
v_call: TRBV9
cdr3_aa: CASSVEWSNAYEQFF
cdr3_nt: TGTGCCAGCAGCGTAGAGTGGTCCAATGCGTATGAGCAGTTCTTC

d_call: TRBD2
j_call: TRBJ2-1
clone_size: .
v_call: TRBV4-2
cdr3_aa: CASSQDGTAGGIYNEQFF
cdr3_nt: TGTGCCAGCAGCCAAGATGGTACAGCGGGAGGTATTTACAATGAGCAGTTCTTC

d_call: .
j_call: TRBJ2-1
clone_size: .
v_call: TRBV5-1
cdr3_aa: CASSWGTRISYNEQFF
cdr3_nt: TGCGCCAGCAGCTGGGGAACGCGGATCTCCTACAATGAGCAGTTCTTC

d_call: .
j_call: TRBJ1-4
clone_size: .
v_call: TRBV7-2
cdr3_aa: CASSRGSNEKLFF
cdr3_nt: TGTGCCAGCAGCAGGGGCTCGAATGAAAAACTGTTTTTT

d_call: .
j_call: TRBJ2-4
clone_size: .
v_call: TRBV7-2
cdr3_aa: CASSLAQTLAKNIQYF
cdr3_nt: TGTGCCAGCAGCTTAGCCCAGACTTTAGCCAAAAACATTCAGTACTTC

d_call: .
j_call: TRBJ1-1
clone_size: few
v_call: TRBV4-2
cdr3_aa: CASSQESGQLLGGAFF
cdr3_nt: TGTGCCAGCAGCCAAGAGTCGGGACAACTCTTGGGCGGAGCTTTCTTT

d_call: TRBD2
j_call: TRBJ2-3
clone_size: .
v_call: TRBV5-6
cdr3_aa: CASSLVAGWASGGTDTQYF
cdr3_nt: TGTGCCAGCAGCTTGGTTGCGGGATGGGCTAGCGGGGGCACAGATACGCAGTATTTT

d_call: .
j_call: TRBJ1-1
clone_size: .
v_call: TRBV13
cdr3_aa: CASSPSGVRDTEAFF
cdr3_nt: TGTGCCAGCAGCCCGTCGGGGGTCAGGGACACTGAAGCTTTCTTT

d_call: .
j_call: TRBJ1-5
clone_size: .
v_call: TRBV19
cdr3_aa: CASSPDSQPQHF
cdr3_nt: TGTGCCAGTAGTCCGGACAGTCAGCCCCAGCATTTT

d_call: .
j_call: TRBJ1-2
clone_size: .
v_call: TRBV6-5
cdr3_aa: CASSRQGNYGYTF
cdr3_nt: TGTGCCAGCAGCCGTCAGGGGAACTATGGCTACACCTTC

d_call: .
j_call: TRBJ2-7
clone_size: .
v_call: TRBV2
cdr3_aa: CASSAGRSSYEQYF
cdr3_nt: TGTGCCAGCAGTGCTGGCAGGAGCTCCTACGAGCAGTACTTC

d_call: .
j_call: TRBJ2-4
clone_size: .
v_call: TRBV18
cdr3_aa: CASSPGGRANIQYF
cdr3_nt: TGTGCCAGCTCACCAGGTGGACGTGCAAACATTCAGTACTTC

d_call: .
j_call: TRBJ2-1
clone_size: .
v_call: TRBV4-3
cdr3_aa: CASSQEGVASEQFF
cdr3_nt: TGCGCCAGCAGCCAAGAAGGGGTGGCATCTGAGCAGTTCTTC

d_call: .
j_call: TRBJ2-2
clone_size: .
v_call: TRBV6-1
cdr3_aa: CASSGPKGELFF
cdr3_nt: TGTGCCAGCAGTGGACCCAAGGGGGAGCTGTTTTTT

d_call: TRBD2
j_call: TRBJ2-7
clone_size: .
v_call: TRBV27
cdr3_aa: CASSFLGLAGGQEQYF
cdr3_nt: TGTGCCAGCAGTTTCTTGGGACTAGCGGGAGGACAGGAGCAGTACTTC

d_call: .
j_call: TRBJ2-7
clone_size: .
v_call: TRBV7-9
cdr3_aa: CASSPYLAGSEQYF
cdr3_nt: TGTGCCAGCAGCCCGTATTTAGCCGGGAGCGAGCAGTACTTC

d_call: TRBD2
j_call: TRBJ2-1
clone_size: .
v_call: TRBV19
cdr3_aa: CASSRREGSNEQFF
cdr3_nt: TGTGCCAGTAGTAGGAGGGAGGGTTCAAATGAGCAGTTCTTC

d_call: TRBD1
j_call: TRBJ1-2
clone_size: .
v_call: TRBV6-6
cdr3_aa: CASSYSTGVDGYTF
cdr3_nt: TGTGCCAGCAGTTACTCTACAGGGGTGGATGGCTACACCTTC

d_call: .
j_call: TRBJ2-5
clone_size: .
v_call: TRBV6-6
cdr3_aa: CASSTPGETQYF
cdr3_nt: TGTGCCAGCAGCACTCCTGGGGAGACCCAGTACTTC

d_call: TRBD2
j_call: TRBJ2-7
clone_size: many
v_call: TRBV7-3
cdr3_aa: CASSLNSGSPAEQYF
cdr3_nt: TGTGCCAGCAGCTTAAACAGCGGGAGCCCGGCTGAGCAGTACTTC

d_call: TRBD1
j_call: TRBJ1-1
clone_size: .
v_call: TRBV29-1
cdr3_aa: CSAGGQGNEAFF
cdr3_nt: TGCAGCGCCGGGGGACAGGGGAACGAAGCTTTCTTT

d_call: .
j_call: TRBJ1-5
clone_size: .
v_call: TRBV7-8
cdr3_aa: CASSLVGQGSNQPQHF
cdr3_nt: TGTGCCAGCAGCTTAGTCGGGCAGGGTAGCAATCAGCCCCAGCATTTT

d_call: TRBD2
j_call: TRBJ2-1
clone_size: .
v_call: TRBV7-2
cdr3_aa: CASSLGLAGGEQFF
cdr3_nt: TGTGCCAGCAGCTTAGGACTAGCGGGAGGTGAGCAGTTCTTC

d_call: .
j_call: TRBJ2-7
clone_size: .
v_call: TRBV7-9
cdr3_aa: CASSLVTGINYEQYF
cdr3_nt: TGTGCCAGCAGCTTAGTGACAGGTATAAACTACGAGCAGTACTTC

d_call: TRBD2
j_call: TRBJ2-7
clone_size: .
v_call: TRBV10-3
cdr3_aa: CAISESGSGRTEQYF
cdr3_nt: TGTGCCATCAGTGAGTCAGGGAGCGGGAGAACCGAGCAGTACTTC

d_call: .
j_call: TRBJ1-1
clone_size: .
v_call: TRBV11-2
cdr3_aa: CASSLEGRRHTEAFF
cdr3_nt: TGTGCCAGCAGCTTAGAAGGGCGGAGGCACACTGAAGCTTTCTTT

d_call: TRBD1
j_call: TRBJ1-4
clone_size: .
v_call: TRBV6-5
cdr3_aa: CASSRQGASEKLFF
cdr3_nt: TGTGCCAGCAGTCGGCAGGGGGCCAGTGAAAAACTGTTTTTT

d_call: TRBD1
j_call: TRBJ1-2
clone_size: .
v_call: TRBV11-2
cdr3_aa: CASSLGTGVSYGYTF
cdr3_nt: TGTGCCAGCAGCTTAGGAACAGGGGTTAGCTATGGCTACACCTTC

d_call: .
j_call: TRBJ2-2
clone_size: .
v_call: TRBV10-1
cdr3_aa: CASSDQGGGPGELFF
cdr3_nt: TGCGCCAGCAGTGACCAGGGAGGGGGACCCGGGGAGCTGTTTTTT

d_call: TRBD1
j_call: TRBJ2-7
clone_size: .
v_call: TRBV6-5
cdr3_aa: CASSWGQSYEQYF
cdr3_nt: TGTGCCAGCAGTTGGGGACAGTCCTACGAGCAGTACTTC

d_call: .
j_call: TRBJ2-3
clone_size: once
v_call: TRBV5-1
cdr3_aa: CASSRAASSTDTQYF
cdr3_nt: TGCGCCAGCAGCCGCGCGGCGTCTAGCACAGATACGCAGTATTTT

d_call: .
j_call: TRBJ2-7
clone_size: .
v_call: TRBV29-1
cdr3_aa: CSVEEGDRPSYEQYF
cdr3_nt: TGCAGCGTTGAAGAGGGAGACAGGCCTTCCTACGAGCAGTACTTC

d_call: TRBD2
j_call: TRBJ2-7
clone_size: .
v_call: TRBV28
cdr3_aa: CASSFGLAGAEQYF
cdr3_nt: TGTGCCAGCAGTTTCGGCCTAGCGGGAGCCGAGCAGTACTTC